Each of the 3 T cell receptor beta chains below was sequenced from the same sample in a study of T cells in Graves' hyperthyroidism and ophthalmopathy (dated by TCRdb to the late 2010s). The library was prepared using multiplex PCR. Sequencing was performed on an Illumina HiSeq 2000. The TCR beta CDR3 regions were amplified from the RNA transcripts. The first round of RT-PCR for the TCR CDR3 was performed with the HTBI primer set and the Qiagen OneStep RT-PCR kit. TCRdb redid the processing of the public reads, applying fastp at Q25 and MiXCR, and retained in-frame beta chains. Identical CDR3 proteins give one entry, which carries the most common genes and DNA. The sample includes 600,000 to 800,000 distinct CDR3 sequences, with 30% to 40% observed a single time. The top ten constitute around 30% of the sample. The sample taken for sequencing was blood. These receptors were taken from a woman in her thirties or forties with Graves' hyperthyroidism.

This clonotype occurred a few times. The chain combines TRBV4-3 with TRBJ2-7, with 11 bases that match TRBD1. Trimming at V came to 8 bases and at J to 7 bases, leaving 7 bases not matched to a gene. CDR3 length: 13 amino acids. Germline assignment: CDR1 LGHNA and CDR2 YSLEER. DNA for the CDR3: TGCGCCAGCTCCGGGACAGGGGGGGCAGAGCAGTACTTC. It is translated as CASSGTGGAEQYF.

This chain links TRBV7-2 with TRBJ1-3; TRBD1 might be the D (5 bases). Trimming took off 1 base at V and 2 bases at J, with 18 bases between the two ends. The CDR3 has 18 amino acids. CDR1 and CDR2 (germline): SGHTA, FQGNSA. For the CDR3, the DNA is TGTGCCAGCAGCTTAGTTCCCCCAAGGGGACTCCCTGGAAACACCATATATTTT. Translating gives CASSLVPPRGLPGNTIYF. The whole variable domain, remainder taken from reference TRBV7-2 and TRBJ1-3, is GAGVSQSPSNKVTEKGKDVELRCDPISGHTALYWYRQSLGQGLEFLIYFQGNSAPDKSGLPSDRFSAERTGGSVSTLTIQRTQQEDSAVYLCASSLVPPRGLPGNTIYFGEGSWLTVV.

This clonotype was counted between two and nine times. V and J are TRBV12-5 and TRBJ1-2; D is unresolved. The CDR3 is 15 residues long. Germline V CDR1 and CDR2: LGHNT, FRNRAP. Deletions cut 1 base from V and 0 bases from J, with 9 bases between. The CDR3 DNA reads as TGTGCTAGTGGTTTGGGCCACAGTACTAACTATGGCTACACCTTC. Translation gives CASGLGHSTNYGYTF.